What follows is one TCR beta chain and its context. The data belong to a study of control samples from healthy donors and cancer patients. Clones were sequenced by immunoSEQ multiplex PCR, and TCRdb holds only the in-frame ones, with some missing. Among 150,000 or so clones, around nine tenths were seen once, and the ten largest hold more than 1.5%. Trimming took off 4 bases at V and 6 bases at J, with 18 bases between the two ends. CDR1 SGHTA and CDR2 FQGNSA come from the germline V gene. The CDR3 runs 15 residues. The source material was blood. The sequence was obtained from a man aged 18-30 years in good health. This sequence joins TRBV7-2 and TRBJ2-5; D might be TRBD1 (5 bases). CDR3 amino acids: CASSWTSAGSQTQYF. CDR3 bases: TGTGCCAGCAGCTGGACATCGGCCGGTTCCCAGACCCAGTACTTC.